This T cell receptor beta chain emerged from a study of regulatory T cells in long-lasting Graves disease. About the study: Antithyroid drug use was under 3 months in newly diagnosed Graves' patients.

Germline loops: CDR1 SQVTM, CDR2 ANQGSEA. The CDR3 has 13 amino acids. V was shortened by 6 bases and J by 6 bases, with 16 bases between the two germline ends. To make TCR beta libraries, researchers used iRepertoire HTBI primers and Arm-PCR of CDR3 regions. MiXCR, applied by TCRdb to the multiplex PCR reads, yields one record per CDR3 protein. The sample carries 420,000 or so distinct CDR3 sequences, roughly 17% recorded once. Findings and limits, study-wide: Persistent Graves' patients showed a TCR diversity that was lower than that of newly diagnosed ones.

This clonotype was recorded at least ten times. The antigen is unknown. As for time point: newly diagnosed GD, antithyroid drugs for less than 3 months. Scientists built the TCR library using RNA that was extracted from PBMCs. This same sample was also taken into another study, of T cells in Graves' hyperthyroidism and ophthalmopathy. That publication notes: Recently diagnosed hyperthyroidism of less than 2 months' duration affected patients aged 18 to 65. Using the HTBI primer set, a first-round RT-PCR was run on the TCR CDR3.

This clonotype was sampled from a woman between 18 and 29 years old with Graves disease. The chain has TRBV29-1 and TRBJ2-3; D is possibly TRBD1 or TRBD2 (5 bases each). Specimen: peripheral blood mononuclear cells (PBMCs), collected at new diagnosis, from a patient treated with antithyroid drugs. CDR3 amino acids: CSVARDQWDTQYF. CDR3 bases: TGCAGCGTAGCCCGGGACCAGTGGGATACGCAGTATTTT.